The TCR beta chain under discussion was sequenced for a study of cytomegalovirus exposure and HLA in healthy donors. Here immunoSEQ multiplex PCR was the method, and the copy in TCRdb shows in-frame clones only, minus some. The table lists some 200,000 clones, 70% to 85% of them singletons. In the case of this clone: No antigen is known for it.

Whole-study findings and limits: High specificity and sensitivity for cytomegalovirus status were reported for the classifier. Subsequent analysis found a tendency for first-cohort TCR clusters to co-occur within the 120 or so validation repertoires. The study listed roughly 160 cytomegalovirus-associated TCR beta chains. Most sequenced TCRs were rare (though some public TCRs occurred in many donors).

Germline CDR1 and CDR2: MNHEY and SMNVEV (reference sequence). V lost 6 bases and J lost 5, with 19 bases in between. This CDR3 comprises 16 residues. The clonotype was recovered from a woman in her twenties or thirties in good health and CMV-seropositive. Sequenced: PBMCs. The chain carries TRBV27 and TRBJ2-2, with TRBD2 as a possible D gene (6 bases). DNA of the CDR3: TGTGCCAGCAGGGCTCAAGGAGGGGTCGAGACCGGGGAGCTGTTTTTT. This translates into CASRAQGGVETGELFF.